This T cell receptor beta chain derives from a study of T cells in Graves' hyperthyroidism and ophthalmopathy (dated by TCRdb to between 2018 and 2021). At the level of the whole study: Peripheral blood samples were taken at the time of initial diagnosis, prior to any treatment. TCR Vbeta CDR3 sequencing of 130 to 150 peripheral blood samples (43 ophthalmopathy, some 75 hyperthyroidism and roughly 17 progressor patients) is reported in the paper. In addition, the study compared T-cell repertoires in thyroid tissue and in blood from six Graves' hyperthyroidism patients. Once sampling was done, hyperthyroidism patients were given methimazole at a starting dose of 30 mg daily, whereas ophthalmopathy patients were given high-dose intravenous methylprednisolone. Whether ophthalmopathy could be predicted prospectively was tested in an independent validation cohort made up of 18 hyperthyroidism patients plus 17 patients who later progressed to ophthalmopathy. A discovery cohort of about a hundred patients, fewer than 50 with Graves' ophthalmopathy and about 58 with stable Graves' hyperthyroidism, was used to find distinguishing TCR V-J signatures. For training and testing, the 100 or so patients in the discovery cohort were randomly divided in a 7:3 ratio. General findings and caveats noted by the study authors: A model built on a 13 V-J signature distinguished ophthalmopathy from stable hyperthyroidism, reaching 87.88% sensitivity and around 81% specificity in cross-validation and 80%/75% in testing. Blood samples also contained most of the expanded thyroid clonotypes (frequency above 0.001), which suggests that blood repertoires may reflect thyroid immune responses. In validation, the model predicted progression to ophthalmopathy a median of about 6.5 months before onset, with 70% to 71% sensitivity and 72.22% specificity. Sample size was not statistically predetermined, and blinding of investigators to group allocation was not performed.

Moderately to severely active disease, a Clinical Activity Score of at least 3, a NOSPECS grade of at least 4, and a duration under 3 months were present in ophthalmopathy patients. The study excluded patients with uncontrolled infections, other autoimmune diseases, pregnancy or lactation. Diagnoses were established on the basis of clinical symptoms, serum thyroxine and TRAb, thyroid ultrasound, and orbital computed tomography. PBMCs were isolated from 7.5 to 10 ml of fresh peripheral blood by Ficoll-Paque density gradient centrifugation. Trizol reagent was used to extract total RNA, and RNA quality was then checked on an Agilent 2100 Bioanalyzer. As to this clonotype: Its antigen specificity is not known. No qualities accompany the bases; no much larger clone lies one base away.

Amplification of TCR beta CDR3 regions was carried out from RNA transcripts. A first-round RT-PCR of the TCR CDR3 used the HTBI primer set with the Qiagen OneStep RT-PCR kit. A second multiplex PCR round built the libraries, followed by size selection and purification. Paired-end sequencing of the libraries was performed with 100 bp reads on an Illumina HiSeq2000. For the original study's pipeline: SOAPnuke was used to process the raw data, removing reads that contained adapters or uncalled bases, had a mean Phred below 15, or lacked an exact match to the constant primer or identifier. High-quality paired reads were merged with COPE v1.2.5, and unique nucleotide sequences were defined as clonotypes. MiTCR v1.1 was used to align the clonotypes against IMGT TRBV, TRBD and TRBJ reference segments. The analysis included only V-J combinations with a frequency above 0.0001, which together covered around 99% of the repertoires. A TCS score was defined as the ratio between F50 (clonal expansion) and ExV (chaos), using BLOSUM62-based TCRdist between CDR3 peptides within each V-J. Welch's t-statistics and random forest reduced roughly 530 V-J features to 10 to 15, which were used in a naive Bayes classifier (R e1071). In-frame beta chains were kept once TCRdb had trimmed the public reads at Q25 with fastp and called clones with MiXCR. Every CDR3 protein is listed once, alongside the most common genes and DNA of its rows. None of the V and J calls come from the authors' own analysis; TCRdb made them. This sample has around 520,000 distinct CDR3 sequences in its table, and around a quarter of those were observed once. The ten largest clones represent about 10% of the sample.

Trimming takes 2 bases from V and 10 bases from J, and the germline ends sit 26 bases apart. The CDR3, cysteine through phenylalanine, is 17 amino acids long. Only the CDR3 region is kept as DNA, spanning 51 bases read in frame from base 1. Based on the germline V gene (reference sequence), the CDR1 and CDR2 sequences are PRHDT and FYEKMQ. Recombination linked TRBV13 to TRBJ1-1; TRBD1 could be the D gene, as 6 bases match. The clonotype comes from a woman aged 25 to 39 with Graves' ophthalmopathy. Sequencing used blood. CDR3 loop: CASSLMVSGATPRVAFF. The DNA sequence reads TGTGCCAGCAGCTTAATGGTGTCAGGGGCGACTCCGAGGGTAGCTTTCTTT.